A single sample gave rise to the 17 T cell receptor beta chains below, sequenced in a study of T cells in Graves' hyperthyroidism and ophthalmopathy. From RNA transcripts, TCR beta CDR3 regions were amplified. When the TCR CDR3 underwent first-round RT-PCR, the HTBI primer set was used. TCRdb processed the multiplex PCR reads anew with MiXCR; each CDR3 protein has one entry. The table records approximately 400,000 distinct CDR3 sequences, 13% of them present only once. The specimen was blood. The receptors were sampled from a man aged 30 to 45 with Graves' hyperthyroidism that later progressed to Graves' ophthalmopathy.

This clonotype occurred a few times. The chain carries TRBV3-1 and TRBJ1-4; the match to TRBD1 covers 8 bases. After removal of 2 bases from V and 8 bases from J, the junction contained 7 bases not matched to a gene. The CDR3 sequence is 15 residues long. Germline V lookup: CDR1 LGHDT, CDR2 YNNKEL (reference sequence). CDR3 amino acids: CASSQSTGVREKLFF. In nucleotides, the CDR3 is TGTGCCAGCAGCCAATCGACAGGGGTGCGGGAAAAACTGTTTTTT.

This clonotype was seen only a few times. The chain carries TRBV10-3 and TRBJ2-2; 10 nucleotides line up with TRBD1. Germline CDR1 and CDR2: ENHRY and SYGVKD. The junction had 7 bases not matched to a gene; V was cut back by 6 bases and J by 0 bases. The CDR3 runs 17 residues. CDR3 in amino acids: CAIRGTGEAANTGELFF. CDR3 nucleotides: TGTGCCATCAGGGGGACAGGGGAGGCCGCGAACACCGGGGAGCTGTTTTTT.

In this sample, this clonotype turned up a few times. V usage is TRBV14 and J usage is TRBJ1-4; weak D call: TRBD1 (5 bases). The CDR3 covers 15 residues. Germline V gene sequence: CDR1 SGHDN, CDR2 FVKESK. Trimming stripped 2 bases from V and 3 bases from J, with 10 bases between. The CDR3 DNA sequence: TGTGCCAGCAGCCAACTCAGGGTCTCTAATGAAAAACTGTTTTTT. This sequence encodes CASSQLRVSNEKLFF. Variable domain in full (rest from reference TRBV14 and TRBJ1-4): EAGVTQFPSHSVIEKGQTVTLRCDPISGHDNLYWYRRVMGKEIKFLLHFVKESKQDESGMPNNRFLAERTGGTYSTLKVQPAELEDSGVYFCASSQLRVSNEKLFFGSGTQLSVL.

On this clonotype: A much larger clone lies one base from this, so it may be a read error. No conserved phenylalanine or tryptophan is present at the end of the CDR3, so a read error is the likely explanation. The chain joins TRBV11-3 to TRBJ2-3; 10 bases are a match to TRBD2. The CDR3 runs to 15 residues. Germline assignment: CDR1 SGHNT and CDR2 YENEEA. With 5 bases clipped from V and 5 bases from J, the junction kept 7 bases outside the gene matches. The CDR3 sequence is CASSKSGGAGDTQYC. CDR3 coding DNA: TGTGCCAGCAGCAAGAGCGGGGGGGCTGGAGATACGCAGTATTGT.

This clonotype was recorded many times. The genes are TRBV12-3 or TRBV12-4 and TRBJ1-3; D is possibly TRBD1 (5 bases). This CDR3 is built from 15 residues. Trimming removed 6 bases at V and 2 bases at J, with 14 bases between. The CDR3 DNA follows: TGTGCCAGCAGCTTGGGGCGAGGGACTGGAAACACCATATATTTT. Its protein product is CASSLGRGTGNTIYF.

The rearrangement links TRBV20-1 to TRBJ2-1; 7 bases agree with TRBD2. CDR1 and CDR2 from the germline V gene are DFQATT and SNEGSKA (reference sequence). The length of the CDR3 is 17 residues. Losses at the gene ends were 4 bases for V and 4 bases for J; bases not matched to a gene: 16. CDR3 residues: CSAKGTNPSSKYNEQFF. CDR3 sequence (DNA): TGCAGTGCTAAGGGGACTAACCCCTCGAGTAAATACAATGAGCAGTTCTTC.

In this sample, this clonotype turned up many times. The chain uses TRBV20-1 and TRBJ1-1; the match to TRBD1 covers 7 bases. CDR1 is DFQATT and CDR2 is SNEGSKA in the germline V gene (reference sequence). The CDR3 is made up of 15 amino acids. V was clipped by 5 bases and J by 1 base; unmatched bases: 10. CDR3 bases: TGCAGTGCTCCCCGACAGGGAAGGGCGAACACTGAAGCTTTCTTT. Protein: CSAPRQGRANTEAFF.

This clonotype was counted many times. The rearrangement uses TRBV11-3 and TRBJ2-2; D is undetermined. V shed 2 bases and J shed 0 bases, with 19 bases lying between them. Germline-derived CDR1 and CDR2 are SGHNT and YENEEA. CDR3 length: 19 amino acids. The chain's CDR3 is CASSLMSWAVHSNTGELFF. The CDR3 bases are TGTGCCAGCAGCTTAATGAGTTGGGCAGTCCATTCGAACACCGGGGAGCTGTTTTTT.

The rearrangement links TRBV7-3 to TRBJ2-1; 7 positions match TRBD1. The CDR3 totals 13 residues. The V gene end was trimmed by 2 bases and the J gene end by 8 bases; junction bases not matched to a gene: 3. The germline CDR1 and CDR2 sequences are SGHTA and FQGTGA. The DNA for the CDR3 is TGTGCCAGCAGCTTAGGGGACAGCGATGAGCAGTTCTTC. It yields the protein CASSLGDSDEQFF.

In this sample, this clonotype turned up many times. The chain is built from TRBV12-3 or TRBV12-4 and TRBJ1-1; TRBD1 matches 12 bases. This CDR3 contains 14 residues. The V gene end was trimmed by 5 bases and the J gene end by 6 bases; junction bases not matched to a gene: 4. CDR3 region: CASSTRDRGPEAFF. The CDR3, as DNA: TGTGCCAGCAGTACACGGGACAGGGGGCCTGAAGCTTTCTTT.

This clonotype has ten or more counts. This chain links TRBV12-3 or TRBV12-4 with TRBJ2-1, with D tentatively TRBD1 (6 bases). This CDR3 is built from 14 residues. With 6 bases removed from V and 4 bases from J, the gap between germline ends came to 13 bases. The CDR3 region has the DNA TGTGCCAGCAGCCCGGACAGATTATACAATGAGCAGTTCTTC. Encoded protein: CASSPDRLYNEQFF.

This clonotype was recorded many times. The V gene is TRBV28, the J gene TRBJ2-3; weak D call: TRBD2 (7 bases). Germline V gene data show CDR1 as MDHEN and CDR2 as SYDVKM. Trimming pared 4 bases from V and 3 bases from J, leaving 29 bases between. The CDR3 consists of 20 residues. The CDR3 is CASSSDLAVYTEGGTDTQYF. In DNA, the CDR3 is TGTGCCAGCAGTTCCGACCTAGCGGTTTACACCGAGGGGGGGACAGATACGCAGTATTTT.

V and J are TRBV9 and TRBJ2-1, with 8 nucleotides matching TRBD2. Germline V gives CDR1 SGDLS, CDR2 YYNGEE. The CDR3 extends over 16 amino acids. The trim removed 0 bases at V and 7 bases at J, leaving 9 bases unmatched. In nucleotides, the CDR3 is TGTGCCAGCAGCGTAGAGCCCGGGGGGGCCGTAAATGAGCAGTTCTTC. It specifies CASSVEPGGAVNEQFF. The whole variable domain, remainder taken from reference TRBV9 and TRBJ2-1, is DSGVTQTPKHLITATGQRVTLRCSPRSGDLSVYWYQQSLDQGLQFLIQYYNGEERAKGNILERFSAQQFPDLHSELNLSSLELGDSALYFCASSVEPGGAVNEQFFGPGTRLTVL.

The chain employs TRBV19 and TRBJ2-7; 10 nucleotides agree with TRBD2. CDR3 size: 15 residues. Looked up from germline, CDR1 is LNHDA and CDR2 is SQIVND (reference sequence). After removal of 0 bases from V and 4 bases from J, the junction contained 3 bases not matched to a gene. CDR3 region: CASSIEASGGYEQYF. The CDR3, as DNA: TGTGCCAGTAGTATAGAGGCTAGCGGGGGATACGAGCAGTACTTC.

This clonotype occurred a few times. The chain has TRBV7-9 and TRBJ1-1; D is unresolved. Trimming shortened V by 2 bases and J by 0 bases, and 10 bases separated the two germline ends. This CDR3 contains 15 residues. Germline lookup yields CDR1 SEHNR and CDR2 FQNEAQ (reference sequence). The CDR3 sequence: CASSLIGRLNTEAFF. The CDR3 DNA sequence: TGTGCCAGCAGCTTAATTGGCCGACTGAACACTGAAGCTTTCTTT. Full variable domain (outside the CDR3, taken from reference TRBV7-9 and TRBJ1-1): DTGVSQNPRHKITKRGQNVTFRCDPISEHNRLYWYRQTLGQGPEFLTYFQNEAQLEKSRLLSDRFSAERPKGSFSTLEIQRTEQGDSAMYLCASSLIGRLNTEAFFGQGTRLTVV.

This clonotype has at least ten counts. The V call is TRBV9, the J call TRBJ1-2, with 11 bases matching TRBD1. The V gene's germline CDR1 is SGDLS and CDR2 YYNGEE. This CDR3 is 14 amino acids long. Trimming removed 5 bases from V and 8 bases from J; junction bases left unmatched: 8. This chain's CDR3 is CASRGTGGSVGYTF. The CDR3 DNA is TGTGCCAGCAGGGGGACAGGGGGTTCCGTCGGCTACACCTTC. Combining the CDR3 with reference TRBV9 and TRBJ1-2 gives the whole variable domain DSGVTQTPKHLITATGQRVTLRCSPRSGDLSVYWYQQSLDQGLQFLIQYYNGEERAKGNILERFSAQQFPDLHSELNLSSLELGDSALYFCASRGTGGSVGYTFGSGTRLTVV.

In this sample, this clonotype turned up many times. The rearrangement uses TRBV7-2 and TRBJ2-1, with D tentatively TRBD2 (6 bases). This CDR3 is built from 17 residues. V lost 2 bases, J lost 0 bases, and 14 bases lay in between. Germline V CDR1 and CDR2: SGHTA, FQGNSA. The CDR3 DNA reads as TGTGCCAGCAGCTTATTCTCTAGCGCTAGCTCCTACAATGAGCAGTTCTTC. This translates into CASSLFSSASSYNEQFF.